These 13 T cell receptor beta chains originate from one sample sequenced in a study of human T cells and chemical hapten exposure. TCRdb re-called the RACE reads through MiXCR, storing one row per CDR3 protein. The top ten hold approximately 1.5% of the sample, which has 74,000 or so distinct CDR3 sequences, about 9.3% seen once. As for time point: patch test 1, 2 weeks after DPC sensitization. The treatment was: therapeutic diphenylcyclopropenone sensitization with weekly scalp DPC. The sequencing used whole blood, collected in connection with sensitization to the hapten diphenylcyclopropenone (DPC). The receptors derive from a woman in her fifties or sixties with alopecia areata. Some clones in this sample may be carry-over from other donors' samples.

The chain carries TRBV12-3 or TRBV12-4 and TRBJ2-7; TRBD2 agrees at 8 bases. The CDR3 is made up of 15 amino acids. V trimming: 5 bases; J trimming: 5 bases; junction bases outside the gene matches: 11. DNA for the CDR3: TGTGCCAGCAGTCCGGGACTAGGGCCCCCCCACGAGCAGTACTTC. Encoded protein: CASSPGLGPPHEQYF.

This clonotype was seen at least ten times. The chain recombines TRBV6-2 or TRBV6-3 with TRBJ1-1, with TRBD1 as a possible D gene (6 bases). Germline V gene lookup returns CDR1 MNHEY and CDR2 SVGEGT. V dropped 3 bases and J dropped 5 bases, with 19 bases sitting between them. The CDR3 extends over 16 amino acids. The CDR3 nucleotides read TGTGCCAGCAGTTATCCCGGTTCGATAGGGGGGACTGAAGCTTTCTTT. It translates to CASSYPGSIGGTEAFF.

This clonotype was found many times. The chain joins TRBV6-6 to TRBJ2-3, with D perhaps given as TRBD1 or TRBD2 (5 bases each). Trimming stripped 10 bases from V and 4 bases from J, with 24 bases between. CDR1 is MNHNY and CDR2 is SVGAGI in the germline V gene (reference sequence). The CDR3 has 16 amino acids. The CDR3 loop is CATRIQRGRLPDTQYF. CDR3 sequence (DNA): TGTGCCACGCGAATTCAGAGGGGTCGACTACCAGATACGCAGTATTTT.

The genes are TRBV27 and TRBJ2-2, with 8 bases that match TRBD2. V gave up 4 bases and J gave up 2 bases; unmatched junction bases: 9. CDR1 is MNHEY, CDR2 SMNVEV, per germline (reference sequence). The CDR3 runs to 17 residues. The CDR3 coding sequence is TGTGCCAGCAGTTCTGCTCGAATAGCGGGAAACACCGGGGAGCTGTTTTTT. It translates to CASSSARIAGNTGELFF.

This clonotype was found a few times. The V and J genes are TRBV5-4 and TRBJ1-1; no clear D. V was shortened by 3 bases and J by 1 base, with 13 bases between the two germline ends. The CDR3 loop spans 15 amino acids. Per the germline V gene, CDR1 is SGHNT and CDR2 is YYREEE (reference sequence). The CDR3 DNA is TGTGCCAGCAGCTCCCGCGGGCACCAGAACACTGAAGCTTTCTTT. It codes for CASSSRGHQNTEAFF. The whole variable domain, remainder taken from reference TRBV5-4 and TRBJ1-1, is ETGVTQSPTHLIKTRGQQVTLRCSSQSGHNTVSWYQQALGQGPQFIFQYYREEENGRGNFPPRFSGLQFPNYSSELNVNALELDDSALYLCASSSRGHQNTEAFFGQGTRLTVV.

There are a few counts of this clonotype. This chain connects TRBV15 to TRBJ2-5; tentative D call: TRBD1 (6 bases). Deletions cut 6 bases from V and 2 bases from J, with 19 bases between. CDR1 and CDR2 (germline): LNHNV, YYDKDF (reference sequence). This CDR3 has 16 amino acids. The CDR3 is CATSYSSGVGQETQYF. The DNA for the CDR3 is TGTGCCACCAGTTATAGCTCAGGGGTGGGACAAGAGACCCAGTACTTC.

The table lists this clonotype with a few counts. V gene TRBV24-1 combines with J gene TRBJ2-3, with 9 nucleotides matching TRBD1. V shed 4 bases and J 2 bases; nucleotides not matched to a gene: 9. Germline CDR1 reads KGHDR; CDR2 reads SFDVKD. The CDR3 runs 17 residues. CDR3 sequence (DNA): TGTGCCACCAGTGACAGGCAGGGGACAGGGATCACAGATACGCAGTATTTT. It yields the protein CATSDRQGTGITDTQYF.

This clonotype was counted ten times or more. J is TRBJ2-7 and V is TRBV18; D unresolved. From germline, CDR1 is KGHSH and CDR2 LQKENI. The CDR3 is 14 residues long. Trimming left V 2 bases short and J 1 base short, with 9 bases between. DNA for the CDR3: TGTGCCAGCTCACCATTGGAACAGTCCTACGAGCAGTACTTC. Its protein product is CASSPLEQSYEQYF.

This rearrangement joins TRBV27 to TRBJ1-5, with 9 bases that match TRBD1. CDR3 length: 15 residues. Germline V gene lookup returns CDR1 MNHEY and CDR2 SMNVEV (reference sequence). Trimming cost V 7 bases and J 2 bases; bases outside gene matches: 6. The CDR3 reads CASKEDRGGNQPQHF. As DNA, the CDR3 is TGTGCCAGCAAGGAGGACAGGGGAGGCAATCAGCCCCAGCATTTT.

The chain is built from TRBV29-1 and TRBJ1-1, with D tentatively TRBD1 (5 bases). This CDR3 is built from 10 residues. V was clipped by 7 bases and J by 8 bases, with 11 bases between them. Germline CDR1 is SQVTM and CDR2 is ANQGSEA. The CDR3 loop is CSALTAEAFF. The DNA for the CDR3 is TGCAGCGCGCTGACAGCCGAAGCTTTCTTT.

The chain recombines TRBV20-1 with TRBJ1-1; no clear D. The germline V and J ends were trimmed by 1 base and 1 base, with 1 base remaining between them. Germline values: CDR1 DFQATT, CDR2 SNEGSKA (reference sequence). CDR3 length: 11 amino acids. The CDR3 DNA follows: TGCAGTGCTAGAGGGAACACTGAAGCTTTCTTT. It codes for CSARGNTEAFF.

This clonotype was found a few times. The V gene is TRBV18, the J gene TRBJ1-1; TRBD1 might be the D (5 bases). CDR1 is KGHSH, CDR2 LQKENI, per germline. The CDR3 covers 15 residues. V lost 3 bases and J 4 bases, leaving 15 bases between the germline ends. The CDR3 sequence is CASSPPRGTGTEAFF. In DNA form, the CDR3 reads TGTGCCAGCTCACCCCCGCGGGGGACCGGCACTGAAGCTTTCTTT.

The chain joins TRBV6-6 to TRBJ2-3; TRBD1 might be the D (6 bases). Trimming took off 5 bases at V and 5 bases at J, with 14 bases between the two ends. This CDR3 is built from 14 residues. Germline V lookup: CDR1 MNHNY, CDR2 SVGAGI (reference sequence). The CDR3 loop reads CASSKQGAGDTQYF. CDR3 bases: TGTGCCAGCAGTAAACAGGGTGCTGGAGATACGCAGTATTTT.